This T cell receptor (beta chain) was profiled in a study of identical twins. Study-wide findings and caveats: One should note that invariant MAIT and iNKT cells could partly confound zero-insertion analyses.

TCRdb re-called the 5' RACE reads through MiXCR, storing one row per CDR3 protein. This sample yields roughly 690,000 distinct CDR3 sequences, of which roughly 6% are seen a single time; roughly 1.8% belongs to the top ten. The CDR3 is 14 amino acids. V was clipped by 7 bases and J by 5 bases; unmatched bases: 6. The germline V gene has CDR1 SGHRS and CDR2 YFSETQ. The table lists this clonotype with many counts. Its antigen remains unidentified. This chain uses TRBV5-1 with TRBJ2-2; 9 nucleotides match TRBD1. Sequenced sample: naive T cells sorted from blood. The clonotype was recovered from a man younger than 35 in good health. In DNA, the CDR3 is TGCGCCAGCTCTACGACAGGGGGAACCGGGGAGCTGTTTTTT. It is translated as CASSTTGGTGELFF.